The sequence of this T cell receptor (beta chain) was determined in a study of CD8 T cells in ankylosing spondylitis. Findings of the study overall: Reported data indicate significant enrichment of disease-linked clones within matched ankylosing spondylitis synovial fluid. Earlier reports found some motif variants in synovial fluid and blood in reactive arthritis.

The table lists this clonotype with many counts. Antigen: not known. The CDR3 spans 14 residues. Trimming removed 4 bases at V and 2 bases at J, with 12 bases between. CDR1 and CDR2 (germline): LGHDT, YNNKEL (reference sequence). Quantitative 5'-RACE with molecular barcodes produced the TCR beta libraries. One entry per CDR3 protein results from TCRdb running MiXCR on the 5' RACE reads. This table has about 340,000 distinct CDR3 sequences, approximately 15% appearing once. The receptor was isolated from a male donor with ankylosing spondylitis or in good health (not recorded which). The V gene is TRBV3-1, the J gene TRBJ2-7; the D gene is possibly TRBD1 (6 bases). Sequencing was performed on blood, either unsorted or a sorted T cell fraction (not recorded which). CDR3 coding DNA: TGTGCCAGCAGCCCCTATCCAGGGGCCTACGAGCAGTACTTC. Protein product: CASSPYPGAYEQYF.